The clone carrying this T cell receptor beta chain was observed a few times. Its matching antigen is unknown. The entry originates in a study of beta chain features in type 1 diabetes. Background on the study: Regarding age, gender and cell yields, patients proved similar to healthy donors. Broader study findings: In comparison with healthy donors, patients had naive, central memory and Treg TCRB repertoires that appeared more similar. Moderately but significantly shorter TCRB CDR3s were found in Type 1 diabetes patients in all four CD4+ subsets.

Expressed TCRB transcripts got sequenced, as all isolated RNA was reverse transcribed. The assay was immunoSEQ multiplex PCR, and TCRdb's table has in-frame clones only and misses some. In the table there are around 600,000 clones, roughly an eighth of which are singletons. Markers CD45RO/CCR7/CD25/CD127/CD95/CD27 served to sort CD4+ naive, central memory, regulatory and stem cell-like memory cells. The germline V gene encodes CDR1 MGHDK and CDR2 SYGVNS. V was trimmed by 4 bases and J by 6 bases, leaving 12 bases between them. This CDR3 is 13 amino acids long. This clonotype was sampled from a man aged 30 to 45 with type 1 diabetes. The chain employs TRBV25-1 and TRBJ1-2; maybe TRBD1 (5 bases). The material sequenced was naive CD4+ T cells from blood. The CDR3 loop is CASSVQGFHGYTF. In DNA form, the CDR3 reads TGTGCCAGCAGTGTGCAGGGCTTCCATGGCTACACCTTC.